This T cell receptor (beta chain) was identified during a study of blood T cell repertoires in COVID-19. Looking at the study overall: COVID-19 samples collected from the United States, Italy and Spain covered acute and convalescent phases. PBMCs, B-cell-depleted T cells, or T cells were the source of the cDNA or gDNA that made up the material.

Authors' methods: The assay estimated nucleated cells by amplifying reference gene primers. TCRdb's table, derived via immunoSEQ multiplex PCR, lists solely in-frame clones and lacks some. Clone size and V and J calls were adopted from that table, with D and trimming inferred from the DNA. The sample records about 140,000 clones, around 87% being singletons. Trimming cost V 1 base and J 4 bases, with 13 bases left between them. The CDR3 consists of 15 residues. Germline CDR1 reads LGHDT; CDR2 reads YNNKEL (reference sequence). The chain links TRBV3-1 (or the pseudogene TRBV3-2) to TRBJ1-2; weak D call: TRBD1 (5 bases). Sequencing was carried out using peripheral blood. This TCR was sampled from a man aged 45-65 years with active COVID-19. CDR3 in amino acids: CASSQGLGRVYGYTF. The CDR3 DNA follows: TGTGCCAGCAGCCAAGGTTTGGGGCGCGTCTATGGCTACACCTTC.